This is a list of T cell receptor beta chains from one sample in a study of T cells in Graves' hyperthyroidism and ophthalmopathy. MiXCR, run by TCRdb on the multiplex PCR reads, gives a single entry per CDR3 protein. Here the sample spans 540,000 or so distinct CDR3 sequences, about 43% being singletons. Sequences were obtained from peripheral blood or thyroid tissue (not recorded which). These TCRs come from an adult woman with Graves' disease, either hyperthyroidism or ophthalmopathy (not recorded which). Each CDR3 is given with its conserved first and last residue. Fields, in order: clone size, J gene, V gene, CDR3 length, D gene, CDR3 DNA, CDR3 protein. A D gene is named only where the DNA matches it firmly. Clone size, where shown, is once, few, many, or a class for clones that have expanded.

size: many
J: TRBJ1-5
V: TRBV19
length: 14
D: TRBD1
DNA: TGTGCCACGGCGGCAGGGGGTACGAATCAGCCCCAGCATTTT
CDR3: CATAAGGTNQPQHF

size: -
J: TRBJ2-5
V: TRBV7-7
length: 11
D: -
DNA: TGCGCCAGCAGTTACGGCCAGAACCAGTACTTC
CDR3: CASSYGQNQYF

size: -
J: TRBJ1-5
V: TRBV6-6
length: 15
D: -
DNA: TGTGCCAGCAGTTACTCGGCGGGAGACACGGAGACCCAGCATTTT
CDR3: CASSYSAGDTETQHF

size: few
J: TRBJ1-1
V: TRBV7-9
length: 13
D: -
DNA: TGTGCCAGCAGCGCACAGGGCGGCACTGAAGCTTTCTTT
CDR3: CASSAQGGTEAFF

size: -
J: TRBJ2-2
V: TRBV2
length: 16
D: TRBD1
DNA: TGTGCCAGCAGTGAGGACAGGGGAGGGTACACCGGGGAGCTGTTTTTT
CDR3: CASSEDRGGYTGELFF

size: many
J: TRBJ2-7
V: TRBV9
length: 15
D: -
DNA: TGTGCCAGCAGCGTGGGCCAGGGGTCAACCTACGAGCAGTACTTC
CDR3: CASSVGQGSTYEQYF

size: large
J: TRBJ1-1
V: TRBV6-4
length: 15
D: -
DNA: TGTGCCAGCAGTGACTCGACGGGGGGTATGGCTGAAGCTTTCTTT
CDR3: CASSDSTGGMAEAFF

size: -
J: TRBJ1-1
V: TRBV7-2
length: 14
D: -
DNA: TGTGCCAGCAGCCCATGGACACCGCACACTGAAGCTTTCTTT
CDR3: CASSPWTPHTEAFF

size: -
J: TRBJ1-2
V: TRBV25-1
length: 14
D: -
DNA: TGTGCCAGCAGTGTGGGGGGGCTCTTCTATGGCTACACCTTC
CDR3: CASSVGGLFYGYTF

size: many
J: TRBJ2-2
V: TRBV15
length: 16
D: -
DNA: TGTGCCACCAGCAGAGCGGGATCGGGGAGGTGGGGGGAGCTGTTTTTT
CDR3: CATSRAGSGRWGELFF

size: -
J: TRBJ2-7
V: TRBV15
length: 13
D: -
DNA: TGTGCCACCAGCAGAGATGTACAGGGTGAGCAGTACTTC
CDR3: CATSRDVQGEQYF

size: -
J: TRBJ1-2
V: TRBV24-1
length: 13
D: -
DNA: TGTGCCACCAGTGACAGTGGGGAATATGGCTACACCTTC
CDR3: CATSDSGEYGYTF

size: many
J: TRBJ1-2
V: TRBV2
length: 12
D: -
DNA: TGTGCCAGCAGGGGGGGCCTGCCTGGCTACACCTTC
CDR3: CASRGGLPGYTF

size: many
J: TRBJ1-2
V: TRBV3-1
length: 14
D: -
DNA: TGTGCCAGCAGCCAAGATCTCGGGGGCTATGGCTACACCTTC
CDR3: CASSQDLGGYGYTF

size: many
J: TRBJ1-3
V: TRBV9
length: 16
D: -
DNA: TGTGCCAGCAGCGTATCTGGGATTTTATTCGGAAACACCATATATTTT
CDR3: CASSVSGILFGNTIYF

size: few
J: TRBJ2-5
V: TRBV25-1
length: 15
D: -
DNA: TGTGCCAGCAGTGATCGAAGGACGGGCGGCGAGACCCAGTACTTC
CDR3: CASSDRRTGGETQYF

size: many
J: TRBJ2-7
V: TRBV6-1
length: 15
D: -
DNA: TGTGCCAGCAGTGAAGCGGAGACTAGTAGCTACGAGCAGTACTTC
CDR3: CASSEAETSSYEQYF

size: -
J: TRBJ1-4
V: TRBV19
length: 15
D: TRBD1
DNA: TGTGCCAGTAGGCACAGACAGGGGGAAAATGAAAAACTGTTTTTT
CDR3: CASRHRQGENEKLFF

size: many
J: TRBJ1-1
V: TRBV9
length: 12
D: -
DNA: TGTGCCAGCAGTGTGTTGAACACTGAAGCTTTCTTT
CDR3: CASSVLNTEAFF

size: many
J: TRBJ1-6
V: TRBV5-1
length: 15
D: -
DNA: TGCGCCAGCAGCTTGGCCGGATCTTCGTATTCACCCCTCCACTTT
CDR3: CASSLAGSSYSPLHF

size: -
J: TRBJ2-5
V: TRBV2
length: 12
D: -
DNA: TGTGCCAGCCCGAAGGGAGGAGAGACCCAGTACTTC
CDR3: CASPKGGETQYF

size: many
J: TRBJ2-5
V: TRBV19
length: 13
D: TRBD2
DNA: TGTGCCAGCGCGAGCGGGGGCCAAGAGACCCAGTACTTC
CDR3: CASASGGQETQYF

size: many
J: TRBJ1-6
V: TRBV13
length: 14
D: -
DNA: TGTGCCAGCAGCCCGACAGGTCCCCGTACACCCCTCCACTTT
CDR3: CASSPTGPRTPLHF

size: -
J: TRBJ2-2
V: TRBV29-1
length: 15
D: TRBD1
DNA: TGCAGCGTTGACACAGGGGCAGGGAACACCGGGGAGCTGTTTTTT
CDR3: CSVDTGAGNTGELFF

size: many
J: TRBJ2-2
V: TRBV7-7
length: 18
D: -
DNA: TGTGCTAGCAGCCCGTCTCTTGGGGCAGGGGAGAACACCGGGGAGCTGTTTTTT
CDR3: CASSPSLGAGENTGELFF